The clone carrying this TCR beta chain was recorded many times. The data were obtained in a study of naive and memory T cell subsets. Germline V gene lookup returns CDR1 SGHRS and CDR2 YFSETQ. This CDR3 comprises 14 residues. V was cut by 4 bases and J by 10 bases, with 18 bases left in between. The library had UMIs added by 3' ligation of an oligonucleotide to TCR cDNA. RNA was extracted from roughly 2.6 ml of whole blood of healthy adults. Four PCR rounds used nested alpha and beta constant region primers plus the SP2 primer. TCRdb reprocessed the 5' RACE reads with MiXCR, giving one entry per CDR3 protein. There are more than 50,000 distinct CDR3 sequences in the sample; about 7% occur only once, and about a tenth lies in the top ten.

The V and J genes are TRBV5-1 and TRBJ2-1; D tentatively fits TRBD1 or TRBD2 (6 bases each). This clonotype was obtained from a male donor in good health. The CDR3 loop reads CASSPGAPLGEQFF. DNA of the CDR3: TGCGCCAGCAGCCCGGGGGCCCCCTTAGGGGAGCAGTTCTTC.